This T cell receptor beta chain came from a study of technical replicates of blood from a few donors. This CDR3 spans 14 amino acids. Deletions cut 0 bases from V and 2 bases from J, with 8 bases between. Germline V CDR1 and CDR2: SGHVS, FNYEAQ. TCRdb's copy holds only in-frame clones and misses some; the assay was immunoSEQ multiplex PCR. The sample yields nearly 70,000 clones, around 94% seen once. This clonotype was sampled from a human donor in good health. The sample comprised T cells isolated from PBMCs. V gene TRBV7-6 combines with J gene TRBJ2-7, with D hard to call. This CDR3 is CASSLAYGAYEQYF. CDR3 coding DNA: TGTGCCAGCAGCTTAGCCTACGGAGCCTACGAGCAGTACTTC.